This T cell receptor beta chain appears in the sequencing data of a study of early T cells in non-severe SARS-CoV-2 infection. CDR3 length equals 15 residues. Trimming pared 3 bases from V and 0 bases from J, leaving 10 bases between. The germline V gene encodes CDR1 SGHKS and CDR2 YYEKEE (reference sequence). This clonotype appeared a few times. Individual cDNA molecules were tagged with unique molecular identifiers, the study reported. MiXCR, applied by TCRdb to the 5' RACE reads, yields one record per CDR3 protein. The sample includes under 40,000 distinct CDR3 sequences, under 7% of them seen just once.

The sample was whole blood. The origin of this receptor is an adult who was a healthcare worker with PCR-confirmed SARS-CoV-2 infection or an uninfected control (not recorded which). The chain joins TRBV5-5 to TRBJ1-3; D is unresolved. CDR3 amino acids: CASSYSPYSGNTIYF. CDR3 sequence (DNA): TGTGCCAGCAGCTATTCACCTTACTCTGGAAACACCATATATTTT.